One T cell receptor beta chain is described in this entry. The antigen is unknown. The data stem from a study of shared clonotypes between healthy human individuals. Overall study context: CD8 memory received one plate per donor, CD8 naive two, CD4 memory three and CD4 naive three. Study findings and constraints: The low donor count limited represented genetic and exposure-history diversity.

The CDR3 extends over 14 amino acids. V dropped 7 bases and J dropped 2; count of bases not matched to a gene: 7. Germline CDR1 LNHDA, CDR2 SQIVND (reference sequence). Assay execution proceeded at the deep level. Some clones are missing from TCRdb's copy, which holds only in-frame ones; the method was immunoSEQ multiplex PCR. The sample consists of some 1,100,000 clones, approximately 80% of them appearing once. The genes are TRBV19 and TRBJ1-1; 7 bases line up with TRBD1. The sequencing input was memory CD4+ T cells from PBMCs. As to subset: CD45RA-negative fraction. The source is a man between 18 and 29 years old in good health. Some clones in this sample may be carry-over from other donors' samples. The CDR3 nucleotides are TGTGCCAGTACCCTTTACAGGGGTAACACTGAAGCTTTCTTT. Translating it yields CASTLYRGNTEAFF.